These 32 T cell receptor beta chains came from one sample sequenced in a study of CD8+CD57+ T cells in acquired aplastic anemia. The template used for profiling TCR beta VDJ and CDR3 was genomic DNA. TCRdb re-called the reads with MiXCR, one entry per CDR3 protein. The table records some 68,000 distinct CDR3 sequences, approximately 50% of them present only once. The specimen was sorted CD4+, CD8+, or CD8+CD57+ T cells (not recorded which) from PBMCs. These receptors all stem from a human donor in good health, serving as a control.

The rearrangement joins TRBV5-1 to TRBJ2-7; 7 bases match TRBD1. Germline V gene lookup returns CDR1 SGHRS and CDR2 YFSETQ. V was clipped by 5 bases and J by 4 bases; unmatched bases: 3. The CDR3 is made up of 12 amino acids. In nucleotides, the CDR3 is TGCGCCAGCAGAGGGGACAGTTACGAGCAGTACTTC. Its translation is CASRGDSYEQYF.

This clonotype occurred many times. The CDR3 spells CASSPLGQSSYNEQFF. The CDR3 nucleotides are TGTGCCAGCAGCCCTTTGGGGCAGAGCTCCTACAATGAGCAGTTCTTC. The J gene is TRBJ2-1, the V gene TRBV7-9; tentative D call: TRBD1 (5 bases). V shed 5 bases and J shed 0 bases, with 14 bases lying between them. Germline CDR1 is SEHNR and CDR2 is FQNEAQ (reference sequence). The CDR3 is 16 residues long.

V gene TRBV10-1 combines with J gene TRBJ2-3; TRBD2 aligns across 10 bases. The CDR3 sequence is 15 residues long. Germline V gene sequence: CDR1 WNHNN, CDR2 SYGVQD (reference sequence). With 4 bases clipped from V and 6 bases from J, the junction kept 7 bases outside the gene matches. CDR3 sequence (DNA): TGCGCCAGCAGTGGTGGTAGCGGGAGGCGTGATACGCAGTATTTT. This translates into CASSGGSGRRDTQYF.

This chain links TRBV10-2 with TRBJ1-6; 9 bases map to TRBD1. Trimming removed 8 bases from V and 7 bases from J; junction bases left unmatched: 6. Per the germline V gene, CDR1 is WSHSY and CDR2 is SAAADI. CDR3 length equals 14 residues. Written as DNA, the CDR3 is TGCGCCAGCCGGGGACAGGGTGGAAATTCACCCCTCCACTTT. It yields the protein CASRGQGGNSPLHF.

This clonotype was detected a few times. The chain has TRBV21-1 and TRBJ1-3; the DNA was not compared with TRBD1, the D call given in the table. TRBV21-1 is noted as a pseudogene. This CDR3 comprises 20 residues. CDR3 region: CASSNYRIGQGIYSGNTIYF. CDR3 sequence (DNA): TGTGCCAGCAGCAACTATCGAATAGGACAGGGGATATACTCTGGAAACACCATATATTTT.

The chain couples TRBV12-3 or TRBV12-4 to TRBJ1-2, with no clear D. CDR3 length: 15 residues. Trimming took off 6 bases at V and 6 bases at J, with 20 bases between the two ends. In DNA, the CDR3 is TGTGCCAGCAGCCCCATGGGAGCGGACGATGATGGCTACACCTTC. It codes for CASSPMGADDDGYTF.

Ten or more counts support this clonotype. V is TRBV27 and J is TRBJ2-7; TRBD1 agrees at 9 bases. Germline V CDR1 and CDR2: MNHEY, SMNVEV (reference sequence). CDR3 size: 16 residues. Trimming removed 5 bases from V and 5 bases from J; junction bases left unmatched: 13. The CDR3 here is CASSTKADRDRDEQYF. CDR3 in DNA: TGTGCCAGCAGTACGAAAGCAGACCGGGACAGGGACGAGCAGTACTTC.

The table lists this clonotype with a count of one. The chain employs TRBV20-1 and TRBJ2-7, with 7 bases fitting TRBD1. The CDR3 contains 13 residues. Trimming took 6 bases from V and 2 from J; bases not matched to a gene: 7. Per germline, CDR1 DFQATT and CDR2 SNEGSKA (reference sequence). The CDR3 bases are TGCAGTGCAGATAGACAGGGAGCCTACGAGCAGTACTTC. Its protein is CSADRQGAYEQYF.

The chain uses TRBV2 and TRBJ2-7, with 10 bases aligning to TRBD1. This CDR3 is 15 amino acids long. With 5 bases clipped from V and 2 bases from J, the junction kept 6 bases outside the gene matches. Per germline, CDR1 SNHLY and CDR2 FYNNEI. CDR3 in amino acids: CASSRGTGATYEQYF. CDR3 nucleotides: TGTGCCAGCAGTCGTGGGACAGGGGCGACCTACGAGCAGTACTTC.

The V gene is TRBV20-1, the J gene TRBJ1-2; 7 nucleotides match TRBD1. V lost 6 bases and J lost 1; bases outside the gene matches: 14. The CDR3 has 16 residues. CDR1 and CDR2 from the germline V gene are DFQATT and SNEGSKA (reference sequence). CDR3 nucleotides: TGCAGTGCCACCTCAACCGGACAGGCGGATAACTATGGCTACACCTTC. Its translation is CSATSTGQADNYGYTF.

Worth noting for this clonotype: No conserved phenylalanine or tryptophan is present at the end of the CDR3, so a read error is the likely explanation. The V call is TRBV5-1, the J call TRBJ1-2, with D possibly being TRBD1 (5 bases). The CDR3 runs to 13 residues. CDR1 and CDR2 (germline): SGHRS, YFSETQ. Trimming took 3 bases from V and 5 from J, leaving 11 bases between them. The CDR3 DNA is TGCGCCAGCAGCTCGGGACTGGTTTATGGCTACACCCTC. Its translation: CASSSGLVYGYTL.

The chain links TRBV29-1 to TRBJ2-5; the D is unclear. Germline values: CDR1 SQVTM, CDR2 ANQGSEA. V was trimmed by 5 bases and J by 4 bases, leaving 20 bases between them. This CDR3 spans 15 amino acids. The CDR3 loop reads CSVNPRQSGGETQYF. Written as DNA, the CDR3 is TGCAGCGTTAACCCGAGGCAGTCGGGCGGAGAGACCCAGTACTTC.

J is TRBJ1-2 and V is TRBV7-8; D gene ambiguous. The germline gives CDR1 SGHVS, CDR2 FQNEAQ. The V end was cut by 5 bases, the J end by 3 bases, with 13 bases between. The CDR3 extends over 14 amino acids. CDR3 sequence (DNA): TGTGCCAGCAGCCACGAGCGCAAGTACTATGGCTACACCTTC. This translates into CASSHERKYYGYTF.

The chain recombines TRBV7-9 with TRBJ2-6; TRBD2 is a possible D gene (7 bases). The germline gives CDR1 SEHNR, CDR2 FQNEAQ (reference sequence). Trimming removed 5 bases at V and 5 bases at J, with 13 bases between. The CDR3 loop spans 15 amino acids. This CDR3 reads CASSPEGGRANVLTF. DNA of the CDR3: TGTGCCAGCAGCCCAGAGGGGGGGAGGGCCAACGTCCTGACTTTC. The full variable domain, rest sourced from reference TRBV7-9 and TRBJ2-6, is DTGVSQNPRHKITKRGQNVTFRCDPISEHNRLYWYRQTLGQGPEFLTYFQNEAQLEKSRLLSDRFSAERPKGSFSTLEIQRTEQGDSAMYLCASSPEGGRANVLTFGAGSRLTVL.

This clonotype was recorded once. This rearrangement joins TRBV20-1 to TRBJ2-7, with D perhaps matching TRBD1 or TRBD2 (5 bases each). The V gene's germline CDR1 is DFQATT and CDR2 SNEGSKA (reference sequence). V was trimmed by 6 bases and J by 3 bases, leaving 15 bases between them. This CDR3 region has 13 residues. The CDR3 here is CSAQSGDLYEQYF. CDR3 nucleotide sequence: TGCAGTGCCCAATCCGGGGACCTCTACGAGCAGTACTTC.

This clonotype has a handful of counts. This chain uses TRBV29-1 with TRBJ2-7, with 13 bases aligning to TRBD2. The CDR3 extends over 16 amino acids. The germline gives CDR1 SQVTM, CDR2 ANQGSEA. Trimming removed 1 base from V and 3 bases from J; junction bases left unmatched: 6. The CDR3 sequence is CSVEVLGTSGDYEQYF. CDR3 in DNA: TGCAGCGTTGAAGTCCTGGGGACTAGCGGGGACTACGAGCAGTACTTC.

This clonotype occurred many times. The chain recombines TRBV27 with TRBJ1-2; 7 bases map to TRBD1. Losses at the gene ends were 0 bases for V and 0 bases for J; bases not matched to a gene: 1. Germline-derived CDR1 and CDR2 are MNHEY and SMNVEV (reference sequence). CDR3 length: 15 amino acids. CDR3 sequence reads: CASSLSGQPNYGYTF. The CDR3 nucleotides read TGTGCCAGCAGTTTATCGGGACAGCCTAACTATGGCTACACCTTC.

This chain links TRBV2 with TRBJ2-7; 8 positions match TRBD1. The junction had 6 bases not matched to a gene; V was cut back by 2 bases and J by 3 bases. The CDR3 loop spans 15 amino acids. CDR1 SNHLY and CDR2 FYNNEI come from the germline V gene. The CDR3 DNA reads as TGTGCCAGCAGTGAAAGGTCAGGGGGCGGCTACGAGCAGTACTTC. Protein: CASSERSGGGYEQYF.

The chain employs TRBV20-1 and TRBJ1-6; 8 bases agree with TRBD1. Germline V CDR1 and CDR2: DFQATT, SNEGSKA (reference sequence). The CDR3 covers 16 residues. After removal of 3 bases from V and 7 bases from J, the junction contained 11 bases not matched to a gene. DNA of the CDR3: TGCAGTGCTAGGCAATCACCCGGGACAGGAAATTCACCCCTCCACTTT. Amino acid sequence: CSARQSPGTGNSPLHF.

V is TRBV20-1 and J is TRBJ1-2; 7 positions match TRBD1. The length of the CDR3 is 13 residues. Germline V gene lookup returns CDR1 DFQATT and CDR2 SNEGSKA (reference sequence). The trim removed 1 base at V and 7 bases at J, leaving 6 bases unmatched. CDR3 bases: TGCAGTGCTAGAGCCGACAGGGAGTCTGGCTACACCTTC. This codes for CSARADRESGYTF.

Ten or more counts support this clonotype. The V and J genes are TRBV12-3 or TRBV12-4 and TRBJ2-5, with D possibly being TRBD1 or TRBD2 (5 bases each). Trimming stripped 6 bases from V and 5 bases from J, with 22 bases between. This CDR3 contains 16 residues. For the CDR3, the DNA is TGTGCCAGCAGCAGCGGACCGGGACCTGAGGCGGAGACCCAGTACTTC. Amino acids: CASSSGPGPEAETQYF.

This chain uses TRBV25-1 with TRBJ2-5; 9 nucleotides match TRBD2. Germline V lookup: CDR1 MGHDK, CDR2 SYGVNS. V lost 6 bases and J lost 7; bases outside the gene matches: 12. CDR3 length equals 15 residues. CDR3 in DNA: TGTGCCAGCAGCAATAGCGGGAGTGGGCGGTGGACCCAGTACTTC. It specifies CASSNSGSGRWTQYF.

The chain uses TRBV29-1 and TRBJ1-2; no clear D gene. CDR1 and CDR2 from the germline V gene are SQVTM and ANQGSEA. The length of the CDR3 is 13 residues. V lost 6 bases and J lost 0, with 11 bases in between. CDR3 DNA sequence: TGCAGCGTCCCCGCCAGAGCTAACTATGGCTACACCTTC. Translated: CSVPARANYGYTF.

This clonotype has at least ten counts. The chain joins TRBV28 to TRBJ2-5; 12 positions agree with TRBD2. CDR1 and CDR2 from the germline V gene are MDHEN and SYDVKM. CDR3 size: 15 residues. Trimming took 8 bases from V and 1 from J; bases not matched to a gene: 5. The CDR3 is CASLGTSGPQETQYF. The CDR3 DNA reads TGTGCCAGCCTTGGGACTAGCGGGCCCCAAGAGACCCAGTACTTC.

The chain joins TRBV5-1 to TRBJ2-5, with TRBD2 matching over 7 bases. CDR3 length: 13 residues. The germline V gene encodes CDR1 SGHRS and CDR2 YFSETQ. With 7 bases clipped from V and 3 bases from J, the junction kept 6 bases outside the gene matches. This chain's CDR3 is CASGLGGEETQYF. The CDR3 DNA is TGCGCCAGCGGCCTGGGGGGGGAAGAGACCCAGTACTTC.

In this sample, this clonotype turned up many times. The chain employs TRBV12-3 or TRBV12-4 and TRBJ1-3; tentative D call: TRBD1 (6 bases). V was trimmed by 5 bases and J by 6 bases, leaving 17 bases between them. The CDR3 extends over 15 amino acids. This CDR3 reads CASSSKFGQLNTIYF. CDR3 in DNA: TGTGCCAGCAGTAGCAAATTCGGACAGCTAAACACCATATATTTT.

V is TRBV10-2 and J is TRBJ1-1, with a weak D call TRBD1 (6 bases). Germline-derived CDR1 and CDR2 are WSHSY and SAAADI. The CDR3 is made up of 12 amino acids. The germline V and J ends were trimmed by 2 bases and 6 bases, with 7 bases remaining between them. The CDR3 bases are TGCGCCAGCAGTGAGAGACAGGCTGAAGCTTTCTTT. This translates into CASSERQAEAFF.

The chain carries TRBV2 and TRBJ2-3; D may be TRBD2 (6 bases). CDR1 and CDR2 from the germline V gene are SNHLY and FYNNEI. V shed 8 bases and J shed 5 bases, with 17 bases lying between them. This CDR3 has 14 amino acids. CDR3 in amino acids: CASEGREREDTQYF. The CDR3 DNA sequence: TGTGCCAGCGAAGGGCGGGAACGGGAAGATACGCAGTATTTT.

The V call is TRBV20-1, the J call TRBJ2-5, with D perhaps TRBD2 (5 bases). The length of the CDR3 is 14 residues. CDR1 DFQATT and CDR2 SNEGSKA come from the germline V gene (reference sequence). V lost 7 bases and J lost 1, with 16 bases in between. The CDR3 is CSVPFRGIQETQYF. DNA of the CDR3: TGCAGTGTCCCTTTTCGAGGGATCCAAGAGACCCAGTACTTC.

The chain has TRBV19 and TRBJ1-3, with D perhaps matching TRBD1 (6 bases). This CDR3 has 15 residues. Germline V CDR1 and CDR2: LNHDA, SQIVND (reference sequence). V lost 10 bases to trimming and J lost 0 bases, with 16 bases between them. Here the CDR3 reads CATSGGFSSGNTIYF. The CDR3 bases are TGTGCCACTAGCGGGGGCTTTAGCTCTGGAAACACCATATATTTT.

This clonotype occurred many times. At one end, the junction sequence differs from germline, possibly due to a read error. The chain combines TRBV5-1 with TRBJ1-1, with unresolved D. The CDR3 has 13 residues. Germline CDR1 and CDR2: SGHRS and YFSETQ. CDR3 DNA sequence: TGCGCCAGCGGCTTGAACGAGAACACTGAAGCTTTCTTT. It is translated as CASGLNENTEAFF. Full variable domain (remainder filled in from reference TRBV5-1 and TRBJ1-1): KAGVTQTPRYLIKTRGQQVTLSCSPISGHRSVSWYQQTPGQGLQFLFEYFSETQRNKGNFPGRFSGRQFSNSRSEMNVSTLELGDSALYLCASGLNENTEAFFGQGTRLTVV.

This rearrangement joins TRBV7-9 to TRBJ2-3; D is tentatively TRBD1 or TRBD2 (5 bases each). From germline, CDR1 is SEHNR and CDR2 FQNEAQ (reference sequence). The V end was cut by 6 bases, the J end by 6 bases, with 7 bases between. This CDR3 has 11 amino acids. This chain's CDR3 is CASRWGDTQYF. In DNA, the CDR3 is TGTGCCAGCAGGTGGGGGGATACGCAGTATTTT.